These T cell receptor beta chains were read from a single sample in a study of blood T cell repertoires in COVID-19. Method: immunoSEQ multiplex PCR; TCRdb's copy keeps in-frame clones and lacks some. The table includes some 66,000 clones, roughly 92% detected once. Input material: peripheral blood. The receptor source for this set is an older man with active COVID-19. The conserved cysteine and the conserved F or W are not part of the CDR3 here. The listing skips clone size in some rows; elsewhere it reads once, few, many or a size class.

j_call v_call clone_size cdr3_aa
TRBJ1-1 TRBV20-1 NA SASPPTGRNTEAF
TRBJ1-1 TRBV29-1 NA SVDRGRRAYTEAF
TRBJ2-1 TRBV4-2 NA ASSELAGVYNEQF
TRBJ2-1 TRBV2 NA ASSEPRGPSHNEQF
TRBJ2-7 TRBV29-1 NA SVSSGEVYEQY
TRBJ2-2 TRBV28 once ASSSSDRASGLF
TRBJ1-6 TRBV20-1 NA SASPGLTLH
TRBJ2-5 TRBV6-6 NA ASTPGQQETQY
TRBJ1-3 TRBV18 NA ASSRSIQGGSGNTIY
TRBJ2-2 TRBV15 NA ATRALYTGELF
TRBJ1-4 TRBV6-5 NA ASSWGREEKLF
TRBJ2-4 TRBV4-2 NA ASSQVEVMAKNIQY
TRBJ1-5 TRBV7-2 NA ASSLAGGGNQPQH
TRBJ2-7 TRBV18 NA ASSPLAGLASSSYEQY
TRBJ2-7 TRBV25-1 NA ASSESGGRSYEQY
TRBJ2-7 TRBV5-1 NA ASSLGRIRGEQY
TRBJ1-1 TRBV20-1 NA SASGDTAAAF
TRBJ1-6 TRBV10-3 NA AISEFAREHSPLH
TRBJ2-1 TRBV28 NA ASSLSGVYEQF
TRBJ2-1 TRBV11-2 once ASSLRRGVNEQF
TRBJ1-4 TRBV3-1/TRBV3-2 once ASSQGTGLGEKLF
TRBJ1-2 TRBV6-5 NA ASSQTGQSYGYT
TRBJ2-5 TRBV7-9 NA ASSARGWQETQY
TRBJ2-1 TRBV5-1 once ASERVGAQGGEQF
TRBJ2-7 TRBV19 once ASSMSRVSEQY
TRBJ2-1 TRBV4-1 NA ASRTTGGGLNEQF
TRBJ2-5 TRBV18 NA ASSLAMGHKETQY
TRBJ2-5 TRBV5-1 NA ASSAYQETQY
TRBJ2-1 TRBV29-1 NA STSRGGTAYNEQF
TRBJ1-5 TRBV27 NA ASSNGQGRFSQPQH
TRBJ1-1 TRBV3-1/TRBV3-2 NA ASSPGQMNTEAF
TRBJ2-1 TRBV7-3 NA ASSPSGQGSSYNEQF
TRBJ2-7 TRBV11-2 NA ASSPAGTSGGSYEQY
TRBJ2-1 TRBV5-1 NA ASSLSPGPGTSGGPNEQF
TRBJ1-5 TRBV19 NA ASSIRDRDQPQH
TRBJ2-2 TRBV11-3 NA ASSSGTGYTGELF
TRBJ1-1 TRBV5-1 NA ASSARQGVPLNTEAF
TRBJ1-2 TRBV2 NA ASSDFRTGLPLRYGYT